This TCR beta chain came from a study of blood T cell repertoires in COVID-19. Overall study context: The origin of the acute and convalescent COVID-19 samples was the United States, Italy and Spain. Sample material is recorded as cDNA or gDNA derived from T cells, B-cell-depleted T cells, or PBMCs.

The table lists this clone with a few counts. Trimming removed 2 bases from V and 2 bases from J, with 8 bases in between. From germline, CDR1 is LGHNA and CDR2 YNFKEQ. This CDR3 is 14 amino acids long. As handled by the study authors: Reference gene primer amplification in the assay estimated nucleated cell counts. Produced via immunoSEQ multiplex PCR; TCRdb's table is partial and in-frame only. V, J and clone size derive from that table, while D and trimming were established from the DNA sequence. The sample contains some 97,000 clones, around nine tenths of which appear only once. This receptor was taken from a man between 65 and 85 years old with acute or convalescent COVID-19. Specimen: peripheral blood. The chain recombines TRBV4-2 with TRBJ2-3; D possibly corresponds to TRBD2 (6 bases). CDR3: CASSQRDFTDTQYF. The CDR3 nucleotides are TGTGCCAGCAGCCAACGGGACTTCACAGATACGCAGTATTTT.